This is a list of T cell receptor beta chains from one sample in a study of blood T cell repertoires in COVID-19. This table comes from immunoSEQ multiplex PCR, and its TCRdb copy is limited to in-frame clones, with some not included. The data hold 200,000 to 300,000 clones, with 80% to 85% observed a single time. Sequencing was carried out using peripheral blood. These receptors all stem from a man between 40 and 49 years old with acute or convalescent COVID-19. The CDR3 runs from the conserved cysteine through the conserved F or W. Fields, in order: D gene, V gene, J gene, clone size, CDR3 DNA, CDR3 protein. A D gene is named only where the DNA matches it firmly. Clone size, where shown, is once, few, many, or a class for clones that have expanded.

>TRBD2|TRBV5-1|TRBJ2-7|NA
TGCGCCAGCAGCCCCAGTCCTAGCGGGAGGGACCTTTCCTACGAGCAGTACTTC
CASSPSPSGRDLSYEQYF
>TRBD2|TRBV6-2/TRBV6-3|TRBJ2-7|few
TGTGCCAGCACCCCCGGGACTAGCGACGACGAGCAGTACTTC
CASTPGTSDDEQYF
>TRBD2|TRBV4-3|TRBJ2-3|NA
TGCGCCAGCAGCCAAGATGCGGTCGGGAGGGCCGCAGATACGCAGTATTTT
CASSQDAVGRAADTQYF
>NA|TRBV7-8|TRBJ2-3|NA
TGTGCCAGCAGCTACATACACGGGGTAACAGATACGCAGTATTTT
CASSYIHGVTDTQYF
>NA|TRBV29-1|TRBJ1-2|NA
TGCAGCGTTGCCGCAGATTACTATGGCTACACCTTC
CSVAADYYGYTF
>TRBD1|TRBV18|TRBJ1-2|NA
TGTGCCAGCTCACCAGAGACAGGGTCGCCCTATGGCTACACCTTC
CASSPETGSPYGYTF
>NA|TRBV15|TRBJ1-2|NA
TGTGCCACCAGCAGGGCGGGGGATTCTATGGCCTATGGCTACACCTTC
CATSRAGDSMAYGYTF
>TRBD1|TRBV5-4|TRBJ1-2|NA
TGTGCCAGCAGCTTGGGACAGGGGCGTAGCGGCTATGGCTACACCTTC
CASSLGQGRSGYGYTF
>NA|TRBV5-4|TRBJ2-1|NA
TGTGCCAGCAGCCCGGACATGTCTCCCTACAATGAGCAGTTCTTC
CASSPDMSPYNEQFF
>NA|TRBV27|TRBJ1-6|NA
TGTGCCAGCAGTTTAGGGGGGTCGCATTCACCCCTCCACTTT
CASSLGGSHSPLHF
>NA|TRBV19|TRBJ1-1|NA
TGTGCCAGTAGTCCGAGCTACTTTCTGGACACTGAAGCTTTCTTT
CASSPSYFLDTEAFF
>NA|TRBV7-2|TRBJ2-5|NA
TGTGCCAGCAGCTTAGTTAAGGGGGAGACCCAGTACTTC
CASSLVKGETQYF
>NA|TRBV4-2|TRBJ1-2|NA
TGTGCCAGCAGCCAAGACAGTGAAGCTAACTATGGCTACACCTTC
CASSQDSEANYGYTF
>NA|TRBV9|TRBJ1-6|NA
TGTGCCAGCAGCGTAGGGGGCCTCCGACAGGATTCACCCCTCCACTTT
CASSVGGLRQDSPLHF
>TRBD1|TRBV28|TRBJ1-1|NA
TGTGCCAGCAGTTTATTGGGACAGGGGAACACTGAAGCTTTCTTT
CASSLLGQGNTEAFF
>TRBD1|TRBV5-5|TRBJ1-1|NA
TGTGCCAGCAGCTTGGTGGACAGGGTAGCTTTCTTT
CASSLVDRVAFF
>NA|TRBV7-9|TRBJ1-1|NA
TGTGCCAGCAGAAAAGAGGTGGACAGTCTAGACGCTTTCTTT
CASRKEVDSLDAFF
>TRBD1|TRBV5-4|TRBJ1-2|NA
TGTGCCAGCAGCCCCGGGACAGGGATCTATGGCTACACCTTC
CASSPGTGIYGYTF
>TRBD1|TRBV12-3/TRBV12-4|TRBJ1-1|NA
TGTGCCAGCCGGACAGGGGGCGGGACTGAAGCTTTCTTT
CASRTGGGTEAFF
>NA|TRBV7-9|TRBJ1-5|once
TGTGCCAGCAGCAGAGACAATCAGCCCCAGCATTTT
CASSRDNQPQHF
>NA|TRBV10-3|TRBJ1-4|NA
TGTGCCATCAGTGAGCGGGCAGGGAACAATGAAAAACTGTTTTTT
CAISERAGNNEKLFF
>TRBD1|TRBV27|TRBJ1-2|once
TGTGCCAGCAGTTTTCGGGACAGGGGGCGAGGCTACACCTTC
CASSFRDRGRGYTF
>TRBD1|TRBV19|TRBJ1-1|NA
TGTGCCAGTAGTGTTTCAGGGGGCATGGGCACTGAAGCTTTCTTT
CASSVSGGMGTEAFF